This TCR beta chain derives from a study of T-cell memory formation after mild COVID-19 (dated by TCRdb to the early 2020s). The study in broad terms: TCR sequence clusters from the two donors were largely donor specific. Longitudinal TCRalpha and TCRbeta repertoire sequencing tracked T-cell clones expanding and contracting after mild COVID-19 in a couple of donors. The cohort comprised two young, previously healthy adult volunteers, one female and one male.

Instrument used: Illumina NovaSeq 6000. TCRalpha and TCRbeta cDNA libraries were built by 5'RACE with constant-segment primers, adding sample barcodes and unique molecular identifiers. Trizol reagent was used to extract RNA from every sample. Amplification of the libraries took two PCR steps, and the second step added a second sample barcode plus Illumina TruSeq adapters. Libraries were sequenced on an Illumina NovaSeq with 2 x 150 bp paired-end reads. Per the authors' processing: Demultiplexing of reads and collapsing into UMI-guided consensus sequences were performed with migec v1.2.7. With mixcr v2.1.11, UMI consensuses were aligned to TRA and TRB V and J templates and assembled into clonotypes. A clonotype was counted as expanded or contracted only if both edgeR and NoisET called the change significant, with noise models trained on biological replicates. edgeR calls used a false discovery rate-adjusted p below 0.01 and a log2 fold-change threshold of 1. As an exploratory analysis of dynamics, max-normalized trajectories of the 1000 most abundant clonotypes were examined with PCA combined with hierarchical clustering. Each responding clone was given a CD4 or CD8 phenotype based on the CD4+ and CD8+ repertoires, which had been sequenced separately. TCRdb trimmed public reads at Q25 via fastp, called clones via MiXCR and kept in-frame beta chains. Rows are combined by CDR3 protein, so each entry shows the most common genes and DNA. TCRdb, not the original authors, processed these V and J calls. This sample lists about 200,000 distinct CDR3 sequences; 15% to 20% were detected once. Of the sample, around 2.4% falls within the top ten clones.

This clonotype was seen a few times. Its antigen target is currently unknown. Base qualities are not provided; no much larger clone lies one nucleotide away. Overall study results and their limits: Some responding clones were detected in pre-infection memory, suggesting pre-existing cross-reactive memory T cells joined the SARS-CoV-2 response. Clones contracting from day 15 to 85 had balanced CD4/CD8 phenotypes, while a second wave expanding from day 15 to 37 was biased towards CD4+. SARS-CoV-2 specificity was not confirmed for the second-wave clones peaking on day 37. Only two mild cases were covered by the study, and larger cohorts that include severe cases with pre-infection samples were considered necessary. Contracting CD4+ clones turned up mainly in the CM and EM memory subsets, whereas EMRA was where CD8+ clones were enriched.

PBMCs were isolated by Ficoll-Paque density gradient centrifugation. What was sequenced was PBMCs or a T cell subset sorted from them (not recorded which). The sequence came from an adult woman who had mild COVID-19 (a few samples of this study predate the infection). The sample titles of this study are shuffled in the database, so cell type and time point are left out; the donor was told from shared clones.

The DNA sequence follows: TGCGCCAGCAGCCTACGGACAGGGTCTGAAGCTTTCTTT. This translates into CASSLRTGSEAFF. The receptor chain draws on TRBV4-3 and TRBJ1-1, with TRBD1 matching 8 junction bases. The germline V gene provides CDR1 LGHNA and CDR2 YSLEER. V is trimmed back by 4 bases and J by 6 bases, and the junction contains 4 bases that no gene match accounts for. The CDR3 numbers 13 residues from cysteine through phenylalanine. Only CDR3 DNA is held: 39 bases, read in frame from base 1.